This T cell receptor beta chain was sequenced during a study of shared clonotypes between healthy human individuals. CD45RO-negative cells were positively selected for CCR7, leaving out terminally differentiated effector memory CD45RA+ cells. The protocol was immunoSEQ multiplex PCR, while the TCRdb copy is restricted to in-frame clones and leaves out a portion. Of hundreds of thousands of clones listed, approximately 95% are singletons. Germline values: CDR1 LGHNA, CDR2 YNFKEQ. CDR3 length equals 14 residues. The chain carries TRBV4-2 and TRBJ2-5, with TRBD1 matching over 12 bases. The end of the DNA fits TRBJ2-7 better, so the J call may be wrong. This receptor was identified in a woman in her thirties in good health. Material for sequencing was naive CD8+ T cells sorted from blood. CDR3 nucleotide sequence: TGTGCCAGCAGCCGGGGACAGGGGGCCAACGAGCAGTACTTC. Protein sequence: CASSRGQGANEQYF.